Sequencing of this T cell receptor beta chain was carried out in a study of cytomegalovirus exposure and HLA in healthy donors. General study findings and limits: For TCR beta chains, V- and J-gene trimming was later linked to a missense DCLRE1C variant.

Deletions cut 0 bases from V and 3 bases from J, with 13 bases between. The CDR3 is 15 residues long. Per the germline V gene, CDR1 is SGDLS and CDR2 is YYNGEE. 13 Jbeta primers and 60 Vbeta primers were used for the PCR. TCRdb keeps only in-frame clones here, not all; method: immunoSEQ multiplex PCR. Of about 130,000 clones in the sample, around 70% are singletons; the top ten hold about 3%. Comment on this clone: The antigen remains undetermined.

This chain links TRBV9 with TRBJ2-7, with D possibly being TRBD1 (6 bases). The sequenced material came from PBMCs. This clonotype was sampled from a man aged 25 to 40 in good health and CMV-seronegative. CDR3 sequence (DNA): TGTGCCAGCAGCGTAGCGTGGCAGGGGAACTACGAGCAGTACTTC. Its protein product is CASSVAWQGNYEQYF. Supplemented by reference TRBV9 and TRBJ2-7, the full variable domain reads DSGVTQTPKHLITATGQRVTLRCSPRSGDLSVYWYQQSLDQGLQFLIQYYNGEERAKGNILERFSAQQFPDLHSELNLSSLELGDSALYFCASSVAWQGNYEQYFGPGTRLTVT.